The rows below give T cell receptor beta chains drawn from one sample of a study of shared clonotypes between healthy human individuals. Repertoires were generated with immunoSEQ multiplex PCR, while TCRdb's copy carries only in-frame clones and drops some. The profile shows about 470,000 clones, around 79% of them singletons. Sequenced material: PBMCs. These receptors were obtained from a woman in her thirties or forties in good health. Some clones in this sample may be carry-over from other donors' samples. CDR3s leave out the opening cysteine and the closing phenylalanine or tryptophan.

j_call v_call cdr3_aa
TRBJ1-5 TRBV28 ASSPRDQPQH
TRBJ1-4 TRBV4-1 ASSPPAGDNEKLF
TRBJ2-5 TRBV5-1 ASSLSGTSGRWETQY
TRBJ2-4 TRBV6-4 ASRRGGAFTKNIQY
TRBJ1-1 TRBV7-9 ASSGTGGTEAF
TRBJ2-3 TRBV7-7 ASSLTGTNTDTQY
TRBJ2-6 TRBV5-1 ASSLDRAGANVLT
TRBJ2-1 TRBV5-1 ASSSNRGSAGYEQF
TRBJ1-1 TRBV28 ASSPRTGRTEAF
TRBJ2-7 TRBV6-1 ASTPAGVSDGQY
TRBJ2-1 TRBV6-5 ASRTTGASNEQF
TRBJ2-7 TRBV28 ASSLWRLAGPYEQY
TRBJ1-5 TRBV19 ASRVLEGSNQPQH
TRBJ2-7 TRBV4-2 ASSQDLQTDYEQY
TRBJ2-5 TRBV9 ASSVADPGETQY
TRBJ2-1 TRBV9 ASSVAGNGEQF
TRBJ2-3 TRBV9 ASSVGTSGSSDTQY